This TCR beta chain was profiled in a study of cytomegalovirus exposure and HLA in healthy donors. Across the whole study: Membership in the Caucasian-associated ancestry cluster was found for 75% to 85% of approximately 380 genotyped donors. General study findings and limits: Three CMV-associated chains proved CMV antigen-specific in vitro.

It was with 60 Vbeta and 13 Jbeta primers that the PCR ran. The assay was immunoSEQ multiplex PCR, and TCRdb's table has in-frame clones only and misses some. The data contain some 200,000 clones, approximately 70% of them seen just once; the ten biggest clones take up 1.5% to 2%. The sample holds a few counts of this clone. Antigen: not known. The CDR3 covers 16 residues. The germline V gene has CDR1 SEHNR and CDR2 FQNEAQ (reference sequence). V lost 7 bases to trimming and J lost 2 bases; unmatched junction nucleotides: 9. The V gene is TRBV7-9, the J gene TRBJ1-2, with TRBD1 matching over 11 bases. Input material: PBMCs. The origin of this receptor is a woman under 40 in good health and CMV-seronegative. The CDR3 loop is CASTFKRTGGNYGYTF. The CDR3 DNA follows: TGTGCCAGCACCTTTAAGCGGACAGGGGGCAACTATGGCTACACCTTC.